There are a few counts of the clone carrying this T cell receptor beta chain. TCRdb's copy holds only in-frame clones and misses some; the assay was immunoSEQ multiplex PCR. The sample lists roughly 160,000 clones, under 80% occurring once. This sample is drawn from a study of blood T cell repertoires in COVID-19. The germline gives CDR1 SNHLY, CDR2 FYNNEI. The V gene end was trimmed by 5 bases and the J gene end by 6 bases; junction bases not matched to a gene: 7. The CDR3 sequence is 14 residues long. This sequence originates from a woman of 80 years or more with acute or convalescent COVID-19. The chain recombines TRBV2 with TRBJ2-7, with TRBD1 identical over 10 bases. Sequenced material: peripheral blood. CDR3 sequence: CASSYTGTGAEQYF. In DNA form, the CDR3 reads TGTGCCAGCAGTTATACCGGGACAGGGGCCGAGCAGTACTTC.